This entry lists 15 T cell receptor beta chains sequenced from one sample in a study of beta chain features in type 1 diabetes. Findings and caveats of the study: Shortening of TCRB CDR3s, moderate but significant, appeared in all four CD4+ subsets of Type 1 diabetes patients.

Sequenced material consisted of expressed TCRB transcripts (all of the isolated RNA was reverse transcribed). Profiling relied on immunoSEQ multiplex PCR, and the TCRdb table lists in-frame clones only, not all of them. This sample has about 400,000 clones; around an eighth occur once, and the top ten carry approximately 0.01%. What these receptors recognize is not known. The material sequenced was naive CD4+ T cells from blood. These receptors came from a young woman with type 1 diabetes.

This clone was detected a few times. The DNA of the CDR3 is TGCGCCAGCAGCGTAACGGGACAGGGGATCGCCGGGGAGCTGTTTTTT. Translating it yields CASSVTGQGIAGELFF. This chain uses TRBV4-3 with TRBJ2-2; 10 nucleotides align to TRBD1. This CDR3 contains 16 residues. Germline V CDR1 and CDR2: LGHNA, YSLEER. V lost 5 bases to trimming and J lost 6 bases; unmatched junction nucleotides: 9.

This clone was observed a handful of times. The V gene is TRBV4-3, the J gene TRBJ1-1, with D perhaps matching TRBD1 (6 bases). The V end lost 1 base, the J end lost 9 bases, and 15 bases lay between the germline ends. Per germline, CDR1 LGHNA and CDR2 YSLEER. The CDR3 sequence is 14 residues long. The CDR3 coding sequence is TGCGCCAGCAGCCAAGCCGCAGGGGCAGGAAAAGCTTTCTTT. Protein: CASSQAAGAGKAFF.

The sample holds a few counts of this clone. Germline and junction disagree at one end, which may indicate a read error. The chain has TRBV5-4 and TRBJ1-1; D not resolved. This CDR3 is built from 12 residues. Germline V gene sequence: CDR1 SGHNT, CDR2 YYREEE (reference sequence). Here the CDR3 DNA reads TGTGCCAGCAGCTTGCGGGAAACTCAGGCCAGGTTT. Its translation: CASSLRETQARF. Combining the CDR3 with reference TRBV5-4 and TRBJ1-1 gives the whole variable domain ETGVTQSPTHLIKTRGQQVTLRCSSQSGHNTVSWYQQALGQGPQFIFQYYREEENGRGNFPPRFSGLQFPNYSSELNVNALELDDSALYLCASSLRETQARFGQGTRLTVV.

This clone was observed a few times. The genes are TRBV5-1 and TRBJ2-7; D might be TRBD1 (6 bases). CDR3 size: 15 residues. From germline, CDR1 is SGHRS and CDR2 YFSETQ. V lost 4 bases, J lost 1 base, and 15 bases lay in between. The CDR3 sequence is CASSPGASGSYEQYF. For the CDR3, the DNA is TGCGCCAGCAGCCCAGGGGCATCGGGTTCCTACGAGCAGTACTTC. The full variable domain, rest sourced from reference TRBV5-1 and TRBJ2-7, is KAGVTQTPRYLIKTRGQQVTLSCSPISGHRSVSWYQQTPGQGLQFLFEYFSETQRNKGNFPGRFSGRQFSNSRSEMNVSTLELGDSALYLCASSPGASGSYEQYFGPGTRLTVT.

There are a few counts of this clone. V is TRBV4-3 and J is TRBJ2-1, with D possibly matching TRBD2 (5 bases). Germline CDR1 is LGHNA and CDR2 is YSLEER. The CDR3 has 15 amino acids. V was cut by 0 bases and J by 6 bases, with 12 bases left in between. CDR3 in DNA: TGCGCCAGCAGCCAAGATCTGGCCCGGGGCAATGAGCAGTTCTTC. As protein: CASSQDLARGNEQFF.

This clone turned up a few times. This chain joins TRBV18 and TRBJ2-6; possible D gene TRBD1, 6 bases. The germline CDR1 and CDR2 sequences are KGHSH and LQKENI. CDR3 length: 16 residues. Trimming pared 3 bases from V and 1 base from J, leaving 10 bases between. The CDR3 DNA follows: TGTGCCAGCTCACCCGCCACAGGGTCTGGGGCCAACGTCCTGACTTTC. Protein product: CASSPATGSGANVLTF.

This clone showed up just once. The sample contains more than one DNA sequence encoding this CDR3. V gene TRBV5-1 combines with J gene TRBJ2-5; 13 nucleotides agree with TRBD2. The germline gives CDR1 SGHRS, CDR2 YFSETQ. The CDR3 is 15 residues long. J gave up 5 bases and V 4 bases, and 5 bases lay outside the gene matches. The CDR3 loop reads CASSLGTSGIETQYF. DNA of the CDR3: TGCGCCAGCAGCCTCGGGACTAGCGGGATTGAGACCCAGTACTTC.

The gene calls are TRBV25-1 and TRBJ1-1; TRBD1 agrees at 8 bases. J gave up 6 bases and V 6 bases, and 6 bases lay outside the gene matches. The CDR3 length is 13 residues. Germline values: CDR1 MGHDK, CDR2 SYGVNS. The CDR3 loop is CASREQGGSEAFF. The CDR3 DNA is TGTGCCAGCAGGGAACAGGGGGGCTCTGAAGCTTTCTTT.

This clone has a handful of counts. The rearrangement links TRBV4-1 to TRBJ2-1; TRBD2 matches at 7 bases. Germline CDR1 MGHRA, CDR2 YSYEKL. V lost 8 bases to trimming and J lost 2 bases; unmatched junction nucleotides: 3. The CDR3 runs 13 residues. The CDR3 loop is CASGRGAYNEQFF. DNA of the CDR3: TGCGCCAGCGGGAGGGGTGCCTACAATGAGCAGTTCTTC.

The chain recombines TRBV7-8 with TRBJ2-1, with 11 bases lining up with TRBD2. Germline V gene lookup returns CDR1 SGHVS and CDR2 FQNEAQ. V was pared by 1 base and J by 0 bases, with 8 bases of the junction left unmatched. This CDR3 has 19 residues. CDR3 nucleotide sequence: TGTGCCAGCAGCTTAGGATCGGGACTAGCGGCGAGCTCCTACAATGAGCAGTTCTTC. Protein product: CASSLGSGLAASSYNEQFF. Using reference TRBV7-8 and TRBJ2-1 for the parts outside the CDR3, the full variable domain is GAGVSQSPRYKVAKRGQDVALRCDPISGHVSLFWYQQALGQGPEFLTYFQNEAQLDKSGLPSDRFFAERPEGSVSTLKIQRTQQEDSAVYLCASSLGSGLAASSYNEQFFGPGTRLTVL.

On this clone: An end of the junction does not agree with germline; a read error may underlie this. The V gene is TRBV7-8, the J gene TRBJ2-1; D uncertain. This CDR3 region has 8 residues. Germline CDR1 reads SGHVS; CDR2 reads FQNEAQ. CDR3 in DNA: TGTGCCAGCAGCTTATATGTCTTC. Amino acid sequence: CASSLYVF.

This clone was recorded once. The CDR3 region is CASSRTSGGTNEQFF. As DNA, the CDR3 is TGTGCCAGCAGTCGGACTAGCGGGGGGACAAATGAGCAGTTCTTC. The J gene is TRBJ2-1, the V gene TRBV2; 14 bases are a match to TRBD2. The CDR3 runs to 15 residues. Germline CDR1 reads SNHLY; CDR2 reads FYNNEI. With 5 bases clipped from V and 7 bases from J, the junction kept 4 bases outside the gene matches. The whole variable domain, filled in from reference TRBV2 and TRBJ2-1, reads EPEVTQTPSHQVTQMGQEVILRCVPISNHLYFYWYRQILGQKVEFLVSFYNNEISEKSEIFDDQFSVERPDGSNFTLKIRSTKLEDSAMYFCASSRTSGGTNEQFFGPGTRLTVL.

The count of this clone is one. The V call is TRBV28, the J call TRBJ2-7; tentative D call: TRBD1 (6 bases). V shed 4 bases and J shed 3 bases, with 13 bases lying between them. This CDR3 has 14 amino acids. Germline V gene sequence: CDR1 MDHEN, CDR2 SYDVKM. The CDR3 loop reads CASSSGQPLYEQYF. CDR3 DNA: TGTGCCAGCAGTTCCGGACAGCCCCTCTACGAGCAGTACTTC.

J is TRBJ1-2 and V is TRBV19; tentatively, D is TRBD1 (5 bases). The CDR3 sequence is 12 residues long. The V end lost 9 bases, the J end lost 6 bases, and 14 bases lay between the germline ends. Germline CDR1 LNHDA, CDR2 SQIVND (reference sequence). The CDR3 protein is CASRRGLDGYTF. The CDR3 bases are TGTGCCAGCCGTAGGGGACTGGATGGCTACACCTTC.

The chain is built from TRBV25-1 and TRBJ2-1; perhaps TRBD2 as D (6 bases). Trimming cost V 6 bases and J 6 bases, with 15 bases left between them. The CDR3 covers 14 residues. CDR1 is MGHDK and CDR2 is SYGVNS in the germline V gene. This CDR3 is CASSRGWGVNEQFF. In nucleotides, the CDR3 is TGTGCCAGCAGCCGGGGGTGGGGGGTCAATGAGCAGTTCTTC.